Below, 19 T cell receptor beta chains from the same sample are listed, as sequenced in a study of human T cells and chemical hapten exposure. Time point in this sample: pre-sensitization, week 0. The treatment: therapeutic diphenylcyclopropenone sensitization with weekly scalp DPC. TCRdb ran MiXCR on the RACE reads and lists one entry per CDR3 protein. The table has approximately 80,000 distinct CDR3 sequences, about 14% seen once. Source: whole blood, taken in connection with sensitization to the hapten diphenylcyclopropenone (DPC). The receptors come from a woman in her forties or fifties with alopecia areata. Some clones in this sample may be carry-over from other donors' samples.

This clonotype was observed a few times. The chain couples TRBV18 to TRBJ1-6; no clear D. The germline V gene encodes CDR1 KGHSH and CDR2 LQKENI. The CDR3 totals 16 residues. Trimming pared 3 bases from V and 9 bases from J, leaving 18 bases between. The CDR3 region has the DNA TGTGCCAGCTCACCTATGGGGAGCATTGATACTTCACCCCTCCACTTT. Amino acids: CASSPMGSIDTSPLHF.

The chain uses TRBV28 and TRBJ2-6; TRBD1 matches 8 bases. Germline assignment: CDR1 MDHEN and CDR2 SYDVKM. The CDR3 is 16 amino acids. The J segment lost 3 bases and the V segment lost 6 bases, leaving 7 bases of the junction unmatched. The chain's CDR3 is CASRMTGVHGANVLTF. In DNA form, the CDR3 reads TGTGCCAGCAGGATGACAGGGGTCCATGGGGCCAACGTCCTGACTTTC.

The chain employs TRBV7-9 and TRBJ1-4; 7 nucleotides agree with TRBD1. CDR1 and CDR2 from the germline V gene are SEHNR and FQNEAQ (reference sequence). The ends lost 5 bases at V and 8 bases at J; junction bases unmatched: 5. The CDR3 covers 13 residues. The chain's CDR3 is CASSQRQGEKLFF. The DNA of the CDR3 is TGTGCCAGCAGCCAAAGACAGGGAGAAAAACTGTTTTTT.

This clonotype was detected a few times. The CDR3 sequence is CASSYSVPTGELFF. The DNA for the CDR3 is TGTGCCAGCAGTTATTCAGTCCCCACCGGGGAGCTGTTTTTT. This chain joins TRBV6-2 or TRBV6-3 and TRBJ2-2; D not certain. The CDR3 is 14 amino acids. V was cut by 3 bases and J by 4 bases, with 9 bases left in between. Germline V gene sequence: CDR1 MNHEY, CDR2 SVGEGT.

This clonotype has only a few counts. The chain employs TRBV3-1 and TRBJ1-5; D gene uncertain. Germline CDR1 and CDR2: LGHDT and YNNKEL (reference sequence). The CDR3 is made up of 14 amino acids. V lost 2 bases and J lost 0, with 5 bases in between. This chain's CDR3 is CASSQSDSNQPQHF. The CDR3 region has the DNA TGTGCCAGCAGCCAATCAGATAGCAATCAGCCCCAGCATTTT.

This rearrangement joins TRBV29-1 to TRBJ1-1, with unresolved D. Germline V gene lookup returns CDR1 SQVTM and CDR2 ANQGSEA. This CDR3 region has 14 residues. The V gene lost 3 bases and the J gene lost 0 bases, with 11 bases spanning the gap. The CDR3 coding sequence is TGCAGCGTTGAGGTCGGGCGGGTGAACACTGAAGCTTTCTTT. Protein sequence: CSVEVGRVNTEAFF.

This clonotype was detected a few times. The chain employs TRBV7-6 and TRBJ2-5; 7 bases line up with TRBD1. The CDR3 runs to 15 residues. V was pared by 5 bases and J by 4 bases, with 10 bases of the junction left unmatched. Germline CDR1 is SGHVS and CDR2 is FNYEAQ. CDR3 nucleotides: TGTGCCAGCAGCCAAATCCAGACAGGGCGAGAGACCCAGTACTTC. This encodes CASSQIQTGRETQYF. Full variable domain (missing parts from reference TRBV7-6 and TRBJ2-5): GAGVSQSPRYKVTKRGQDVALRCDPISGHVSLYWYRQALGQGPEFLTYFNYEAQQDKSGLPNDRFSAERPEGSISTLTIQRTEQRDSAMYRCASSQIQTGRETQYFGPGTRLLVL.

This clonotype was found a few times. The rearrangement links TRBV11-1 to TRBJ2-7, with D possibly being TRBD1 or TRBD2 (5 bases each). This CDR3 spans 15 amino acids. The germline V gene has CDR1 SGHAT and CDR2 FQDESV (reference sequence). V gave up 1 base and J gave up 0 bases, with 10 bases separating them. CDR3 sequence reads: CASSLEGTPSYEQYF. CDR3 bases: TGTGCCAGCAGCTTAGAGGGGACGCCCTCCTACGAGCAGTACTTC.

Ten or more counts support this clonotype. The CDR3 DNA follows: TGTGCCAGCCGCGGGGACTCCTACGAGCAGTACTTC. Protein sequence: CASRGDSYEQYF. The genes are TRBV5-4 and TRBJ2-7; maybe TRBD2 (6 bases). With 7 bases removed from V and 0 bases from J, the gap between germline ends came to 8 bases. CDR3 size: 12 residues. Germline-derived CDR1 and CDR2 are SGHNT and YYREEE (reference sequence).

The table lists this clonotype with a few counts. The gene calls are TRBV28 and TRBJ1-5; no definite D call. Germline V gene sequence: CDR1 MDHEN, CDR2 SYDVKM. This CDR3 has 14 residues. Deletions cut 6 bases from V and 4 bases from J, with 13 bases between. The CDR3 sequence is CASRRVPGNQPQHF. DNA for the CDR3: TGTGCCAGCAGGAGGGTCCCGGGGAATCAGCCCCAGCATTTT.

There are many counts of this clonotype. This chain connects TRBV7-9 to TRBJ2-3; D is ambiguous. Deletions cut 5 bases from V and 4 bases from J, with 13 bases between. Germline CDR1 reads SEHNR; CDR2 reads FQNEAQ (reference sequence). This CDR3 is built from 14 residues. The CDR3 coding sequence is TGTGCCAGCAGCCCGTCGGGCTTTGCAGATACGCAGTATTTT. As protein: CASSPSGFADTQYF.

This clonotype has more than one count but fewer than ten. The chain uses TRBV20-1 and TRBJ2-3; no firm D call. The CDR3 sequence is 11 residues long. Trimming took 5 bases from V and 15 from J, leaving 18 bases between them. The germline gives CDR1 DFQATT, CDR2 SNEGSKA (reference sequence). CDR3 in DNA: TGCAGTGCTCCAAATACGACAAGCCTTTATTTT. Translated: CSAPNTTSLYF.

V usage is TRBV29-1 and J usage is TRBJ2-5; D is tentatively TRBD1 or TRBD2 (5 bases each). V was cut by 7 bases and J by 4 bases, with 19 bases left in between. The CDR3 loop spans 14 amino acids. CDR1 and CDR2 from the germline V gene are SQVTM and ANQGSEA. The CDR3 DNA reads as TGCAGCGCCGTGGGGAGTCGGGGCAGAGAGACCCAGTACTTC. It yields the protein CSAVGSRGRETQYF. Based on the CDR3 plus reference TRBV29-1 and TRBJ2-5, the full variable domain is SAVISQKPSRDICQRGTSLTIQCQVDSQVTMMFWYRQQPGQSLTLIATANQGSEATYESGFVIDKFPISRPNLTFSTLTVSNMSPEDSSIYLCSAVGSRGRETQYFGPGTRLLVL.

This clonotype was detected ten times or more. The chain links TRBV11-2 to TRBJ2-7, with TRBD1 matching over 10 bases. J was trimmed by 7 bases and V by 4 bases; bases with no gene match: 10. This CDR3 is 15 amino acids long. Germline V gene sequence: CDR1 SGHAT, CDR2 FQNNGV. CDR3 amino acids: CASSSRDRGRWEQYF. CDR3 nucleotide sequence: TGTGCCAGCAGCTCCAGAGACAGGGGGCGATGGGAGCAGTACTTC.

In this sample, this clonotype turned up a few times. The V call is TRBV7-9, the J call TRBJ2-2; maybe TRBD2 (6 bases). The CDR3 spans 14 residues. The V end lost 5 bases, the J end lost 4 bases, and 11 bases lay between the germline ends. Germline-derived CDR1 and CDR2 are SEHNR and FQNEAQ (reference sequence). This CDR3 reads CASSLGGLTGELFF. CDR3 nucleotides: TGTGCCAGCAGCCTTGGAGGGCTCACCGGGGAGCTGTTTTTT.

This clonotype came up many times. The chain employs TRBV11-2 and TRBJ2-5; 8 bases are shared with TRBD1. CDR1 and CDR2 (germline): SGHAT, FQNNGV. CDR3 length: 13 residues. Unmatched junction bases numbered 4, after V lost 6 bases and J lost 4 bases. CDR3 protein: CASRPGGRETQYF. For the CDR3, the DNA is TGTGCCAGCAGGCCAGGGGGCAGAGAGACCCAGTACTTC. Looking up the rest from reference TRBV11-2 and TRBJ2-5 gives the full variable domain: EAGVAQSPRYKIIEKRQSVAFWCNPISGHATLYWYQQILGQGPKLLIQFQNNGVVDDSQLPKDRFSAERLKGVDSTLKIQPAKLEDSAVYLCASRPGGRETQYFGPGTRLLVL.

The chain links TRBV30 to TRBJ2-7; unclear D gene. Trimming removed 3 bases from V and 4 bases from J, with 7 bases in between. Germline CDR1 GTSNPN, CDR2 SVGIG (reference sequence). This CDR3 spans 11 amino acids. As DNA, the CDR3 is TGTGCCTGGAGCCCGAGTTACGAGCAGTACTTC. It is translated as CAWSPSYEQYF. The variable domain in full, completed from reference TRBV30 and TRBJ2-7, reads SQTIHQWPATLVQPVGSPLSLECTVEGTSNPNLYWYRQAAGRGLQLLFYSVGIGQISSEVPQNLSASRPQDRQFILSSKKLLLSDSGFYLCAWSPSYEQYFGPGTRLTVT.

This clonotype was detected only a few times. The chain joins TRBV7-9 to TRBJ2-1, with unresolved D. CDR1 SEHNR and CDR2 FQNEAQ come from the germline V gene (reference sequence). The germline V and J ends were trimmed by 4 bases and 5 bases, with 15 bases remaining between them. This CDR3 has 15 amino acids. Written as DNA, the CDR3 is TGTGCCAGCAGCTCTTCAGGTATAAGAAACAATGAGCAGTTCTTC. It yields the protein CASSSSGIRNNEQFF.

This clonotype was seen only a few times. The gene calls are TRBV4-1 and TRBJ2-2; D ambiguous. Trimming left V 0 bases short and J 6 bases short, with 8 bases between. The germline V gene encodes CDR1 MGHRA and CDR2 YSYEKL. CDR3 length equals 14 residues. This chain's CDR3 is CASSQEWQAGELFF. The CDR3 bases are TGCGCCAGCAGCCAAGAATGGCAGGCCGGGGAGCTGTTTTTT.